This T cell receptor beta chain derives from a study of cytomegalovirus exposure and HLA in healthy donors. This CDR3 is built from 14 residues. V lost 6 bases and J 1 base, leaving 11 bases between the germline ends. Per the germline V gene, CDR1 is MGHRA and CDR2 is YSYEKL. With 60 Vbeta and 13 Jbeta primers, the PCR was carried out. The data were produced by immunoSEQ multiplex PCR, yet TCRdb's version contains in-frame clones alone and is incomplete. The sample shows around 160,000 clones, around 75% of them seen only once. The chain couples TRBV4-1 to TRBJ2-3; D unresolved. The sample consisted of PBMCs. The sequence was obtained from a human donor in good health. CDR3 DNA sequence: TGCGCCAGCAGTACTATTTTTGGCACAGATACGCAGTATTTT. Translating it yields CASSTIFGTDTQYF.